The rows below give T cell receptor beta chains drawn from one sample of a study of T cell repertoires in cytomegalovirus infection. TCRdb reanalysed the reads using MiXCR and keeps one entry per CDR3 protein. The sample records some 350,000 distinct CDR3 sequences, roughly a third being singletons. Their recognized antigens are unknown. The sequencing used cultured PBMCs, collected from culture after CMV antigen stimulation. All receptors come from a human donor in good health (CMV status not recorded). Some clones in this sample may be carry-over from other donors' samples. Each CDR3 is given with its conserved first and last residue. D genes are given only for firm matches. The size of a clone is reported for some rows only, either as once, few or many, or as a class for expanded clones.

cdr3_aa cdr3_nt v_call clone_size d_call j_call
CASSRQDGGTQYF TGTGCCAGCAGTCGACAGGATGGGGGGACCCAGTACTTC TRBV2 many . TRBJ2-5
CASSRDLFNEQFF TGTGCTAGCAGCCGGGACTTGTTTAATGAGCAGTTCTTC TRBV7-7 . . TRBJ2-1
CASSQRTGRTDTQYF TGTGCCAGCAGCCAACGGACAGGGCGCACAGATACGCAGTATTTT TRBV3-1 few TRBD1 TRBJ2-3
CATSHTSGRVYNEQFF TGTGCCACCAGTCATACTAGCGGGAGGGTATACAATGAGCAGTTCTTC TRBV24-1 few TRBD2 TRBJ2-1
CASEGVYNEQFF TGTGCCAGCGAGGGGGTCTACAATGAGCAGTTCTTC TRBV6-2/TRBV6-3 . . TRBJ2-1
CASSPALSIHNYGYTF TGTGCCAGCAGTCCAGCCCTATCGATACATAACTATGGCTACACCTTC TRBV28 many . TRBJ1-2
CASSLRGGGRAAGELFF TGTGCCAGCAGCTTACGAGGTGGCGGGAGGGCGGCCGGGGAGCTGTTTTTT TRBV7-2 medium-sized TRBD2 TRBJ2-2
CASSSPLDSDQETQYF TGTGCCAGCAGCTCCCCTCTAGACAGCGACCAAGAGACCCAGTACTTC TRBV7-6 . . TRBJ2-5
CASSISRKSEAFF TGTGCCAGTAGTATCTCAAGGAAATCTGAAGCTTTCTTT TRBV19 few . TRBJ1-1
CASSLEASGRETQYF TGTGCCAGCAGCTTGGAGGCTAGCGGGAGGGAGACCCAGTACTTC TRBV5-4 . TRBD2 TRBJ2-5
CSAIKSGQPQHF TGCAGTGCCATTAAGAGTGGACAGCCCCAGCATTTT TRBV20-1 . . TRBJ1-5
CASSVSGTNTGELFF TGTGCCAGCAGCGTTAGCGGGACGAACACCGGGGAGCTGTTTTTT TRBV7-2 . TRBD2 TRBJ2-2
CAIRDISNEQFF TGTGCCATCAGGGATATTAGCAATGAGCAGTTCTTC TRBV10-3 few . TRBJ2-1
CSASNRVPEQYF TGCAGTGCTAGCAACAGGGTTCCGGAGCAGTACTTC TRBV20-1 . . TRBJ2-7
CASSLGSSTEAFF TGTGCCAGCAGTTTGGGGAGTTCGACTGAAGCTTTCTTT TRBV28 . . TRBJ1-1
CATRGTRTYNEQFF TGTGCCACCAGGGGAACCAGAACCTACAATGAGCAGTTCTTC TRBV19 few . TRBJ2-1
CASSQSGSGEKLFF TGTGCCAGCAGCCAAAGCGGTTCCGGGGAAAAACTGTTTTTT TRBV11-2 . . TRBJ1-4
CASSSGGRRSYTF TGTGCCAGCAGCTCGGGGGGGCGGAGGAGCTACACCTTC TRBV7-2 many . TRBJ1-2
CASSPPGLANEQFF TGTGCCAGCAGTCCCCCGGGGTTGGCCAATGAGCAGTTCTTC TRBV28 . . TRBJ2-1
CASSPPGGVGNTIYF TGTGCCAGCTCACCACCCGGGGGCGTTGGAAACACCATATATTTT TRBV18 few . TRBJ1-3
CSAVRDREFVAAQPQHF TGCAGTGCTGTCCGGGACAGGGAGTTCGTTGCAGCTCAGCCCCAGCATTTT TRBV20-1 . TRBD1 TRBJ1-5
CASSLGTAGNTIYF TGTGCCAGCAGCTTAGGGACGGCTGGAAACACCATATATTTT TRBV7-9 few . TRBJ1-3
CASTFRLQEANTGELFF TGTGCCAGCACCTTTAGATTACAGGAAGCGAACACCGGGGAGCTGTTTTTT TRBV5-5 . . TRBJ2-2
CAIRSGELFF TGTGCCATAAGGAGCGGGGAGCTGTTTTTT TRBV11-3 . . TRBJ2-2
CATSRPGTGDEKLFF TGTGCCACCAGCAGACCGGGGACAGGGGATGAAAAACTGTTTTTT TRBV15 . TRBD1 TRBJ1-4
CASSLGYGQGKPLHF TGCGCCAGCAGCTTGGGCTACGGACAGGGAAAGCCCCTCCACTTT TRBV5-1 . TRBD1 TRBJ1-6
CASSPPDRGGSYEQYF TGTGCCAGCAGCCCGCCTGACAGGGGGGGCTCCTACGAGCAGTACTTC TRBV7-4 . TRBD1 TRBJ2-7
CASSGQGGGANVLTF TGTGCCAGCAGTGGACAGGGAGGTGGGGCCAACGTCCTGACTTTC TRBV2 . . TRBJ2-6
CASSYPVAGSSYNEQFF TGTGCCAGCAGTTACCCGGTAGCGGGGAGCTCCTACAATGAGCAGTTCTTC TRBV6-2/TRBV6-3 few TRBD2 TRBJ2-1
CASSSADRGTEAFF TGCGCCAGCAGCTCCGCCGACAGGGGCACTGAAGCTTTCTTT TRBV5-1 . TRBD1 TRBJ1-1
CASTFPASGNTDTQYF TGTGCCAGCACCTTCCCCGCTAGCGGAAACACAGATACGCAGTATTTT TRBV11-2 . TRBD2 TRBJ2-3
CASSLVSGGRNEQFF TGCGCCAGCAGCTTGGTCTCGGGAGGCCGCAATGAGCAGTTCTTC TRBV5-1 . TRBD2 TRBJ2-1
CAWKPDYGTYGYTF TGTGCCTGGAAGCCAGACTACGGGACCTATGGCTACACCTTC TRBV30 . . TRBJ1-2
CASSQRSVYEQYF TGTGCCAGCAGTCAAAGGTCGGTTTACGAGCAGTACTTC TRBV6-6 once . TRBJ2-7
CASSLVADYEQYF TGTGCCAGCAGCTTAGTAGCTGACTACGAGCAGTACTTC TRBV7-2 . . TRBJ2-7
CASSTDRGEEQYF TGTGCCAGTAGTACCGACAGGGGTGAAGAGCAGTACTTC TRBV19 . TRBD1 TRBJ2-7
CASSALTSGATYEQYF TGTGCCAGCAGTGCACTGACTAGCGGGGCAACCTACGAGCAGTACTTC TRBV27 . TRBD2 TRBJ2-7
CATEGGGETQYF TGTGCCACCGAGGGAGGCGGCGAGACCCAGTACTTC TRBV19 . . TRBJ2-5
CATSPGPSGGYNEQFF TGTGCCACCAGCCCTGGGCCTAGCGGGGGGTACAATGAGCAGTTCTTC TRBV15 . TRBD2 TRBJ2-1
CASSPGLAGINEQFF TGTGCCAGCAGTCCGGGACTAGCGGGAATCAATGAGCAGTTCTTC TRBV27 few TRBD2 TRBJ2-1
CASKGGSGTGELFF TGTGCCAGCAAGGGCGGGAGTGGAACCGGGGAGCTGTTTTTT TRBV6-2/TRBV6-3 . TRBD2 TRBJ2-2
CASSQDRHFTGELFF TGCGCCAGCAGCCAAGATAGACACTTCACCGGGGAGCTGTTTTTT TRBV4-3 . . TRBJ2-2
CASSGGAGFTDTQYF TGTGCCAGCAGCGGGGGGGCGGGGTTCACAGATACGCAGTATTTT TRBV11-2 few . TRBJ2-3
CASGSGQEDYNEQFF TGTGCTAGTGGTTCGGGACAGGAAGATTACAATGAGCAGTTCTTC TRBV12-5 . TRBD1 TRBJ2-1
CASSLAGLAEEQYF TGTGCCAGCAGCTTAGCCGGACTAGCGGAAGAGCAGTACTTC TRBV7-6 few TRBD2 TRBJ2-7
CASSQGALAGAYEQFF TGTGCCAGCAGCCAAGGTGCACTAGCGGGAGCCTATGAGCAGTTCTTC TRBV3-1 . TRBD2 TRBJ2-1
CASSNIAGVDTQYF TGTGCCAGCAGTAACATAGCGGGAGTGGATACGCAGTATTTT TRBV28 few TRBD2 TRBJ2-3
CASTLDSQTYNEQFF TGTGCCAGCACTTTAGACAGCCAGACCTACAATGAGCAGTTCTTC TRBV7-9 . . TRBJ2-1
CASSFPGYEQYF TGTGCCAGCAGTTTCCCCGGCTACGAGCAGTACTTC TRBV28 few . TRBJ2-7
CASSLQQRPVVTEAFF TGTGCCAGCAGCCTTCAACAGCGCCCCGTGGTGACTGAAGCTTTCTTT TRBV7-2 few . TRBJ1-1
CASSPRSGRLNNEQFF TGTGCCAGCAGCCCCAGAAGCGGGAGGCTAAACAATGAGCAGTTCTTC TRBV7-9 . TRBD2 TRBJ2-1